Given below is one T cell receptor (beta chain) in context. What it binds is unknown. Here immunoSEQ multiplex PCR was the method, and the copy in TCRdb shows in-frame clones only, minus some. Of 80,000 to 100,000 clones in the sample, around 86% were seen once. These data come from a study of OX40 agonist ivuxolimab in advanced cancers. Study-level background: At doses from 0.01 to 10 mg/kg, patients were given intravenous ivuxolimab every 2 weeks. At just under 85% male, the cohort had a mean age of 60 years, ranging from about 23 to 79. Findings and limits, study-wide: The authors also found low normalized T-cell clonal expansion in some nonresponders. Expanded peripheral T-cell antigen specificity went undetermined.

Germline assignment: CDR1 MNHNS and CDR2 SASEGT. V was trimmed by 1 base and J by 0 bases, leaving 10 bases between them. The CDR3 has 16 amino acids. V gene TRBV6-1 combines with J gene TRBJ2-1, with D perhaps matching TRBD1 (6 bases). The receptor was isolated from an adult with an advanced solid tumor such as melanoma, head and neck, liver or kidney cancer. The sample here was CD4+ or CD8+ T cells sorted from blood, taken in a trial of the OX40 agonist ivuxolimab. The CDR3 sequence is CASSEVDRTSYNEQFF. DNA for the CDR3: TGTGCCAGCAGTGAAGTCGACAGGACCTCCTACAATGAGCAGTTCTTC.